This TCR beta chain was captured in a study of shared T cell receptors in the human thymus. The CDR3 contains 13 residues. Trimming removed 7 bases at V and 2 bases at J, with 12 bases between. The germline V gene encodes CDR1 MNHEY and CDR2 SMNVEV (reference sequence). Profiled with immunoSEQ multiplex PCR; TCRdb holds only in-frame clones, not every one. This table has about 500,000 clones, 75% to 80% appearing once. The same data also went into a second study, on human thymus T cells.

This receptor was identified in a boy in the first two years of life with a congenital heart defect. Specimen: thymocytes. This chain joins TRBV27 and TRBJ2-7; D might be TRBD2 (5 bases). The CDR3 here is CASTGADPYEQYF. CDR3 DNA: TGTGCCAGCACCGGAGCGGACCCCTACGAGCAGTACTTC.